This TCR beta chain was captured in a study of blood T cells in healthy people across ages. It was with a sample-barcoded 5' primer and a J-beta primer mix that a second PCR of about 6 to 12 cycles was run. Via MiXCR, TCRdb re-called the 5' RACE reads, giving one row per CDR3 protein. The sample has some 1.8 million distinct CDR3 sequences, roughly two fifths seen once. This CDR3 has 15 residues. Germline loops: CDR1 LGHNA, CDR2 YSLEER. V lost 0 bases and J 3 bases, leaving 11 bases between the germline ends. The chain employs TRBV4-3 and TRBJ1-2, with D uncertain. The sequencing input was blood. This receptor was obtained from a human donor in good health. DNA for the CDR3: TGCGCCAGCAGCCAAGAGAGGCCAGCCGACTATGGCTACACCTTC. Amino acid sequence: CASSQERPADYGYTF.